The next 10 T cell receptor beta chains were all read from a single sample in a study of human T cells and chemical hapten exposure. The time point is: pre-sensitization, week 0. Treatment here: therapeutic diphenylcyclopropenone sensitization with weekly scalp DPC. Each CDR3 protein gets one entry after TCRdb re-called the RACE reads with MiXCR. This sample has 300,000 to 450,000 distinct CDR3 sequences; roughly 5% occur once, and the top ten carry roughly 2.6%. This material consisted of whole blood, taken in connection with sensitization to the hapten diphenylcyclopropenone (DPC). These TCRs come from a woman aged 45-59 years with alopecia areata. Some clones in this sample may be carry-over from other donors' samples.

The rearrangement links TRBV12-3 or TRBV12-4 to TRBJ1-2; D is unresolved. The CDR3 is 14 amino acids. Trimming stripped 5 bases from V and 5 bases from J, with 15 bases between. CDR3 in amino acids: CASSPGPDGYGYTF. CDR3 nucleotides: TGTGCCAGCAGTCCCGGACCCGATGGGTATGGCTACACCTTC.

The CDR3 protein is CASSDRPAGGFTDTQYF. CDR3 coding DNA: TGTGCCAGCAGTGACAGACCAGCGGGGGGTTTCACAGATACGCAGTATTTT. V and J are TRBV6-4 and TRBJ2-3; 9 positions match TRBD2. V was pared by 2 bases and J by 2 bases, with 8 bases of the junction left unmatched. The CDR3 sequence is 17 residues long. Per germline, CDR1 MRHNA and CDR2 SNTAGT.

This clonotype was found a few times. The CDR3 loop is CSAGDRAHGFRAQHF. In DNA form, the CDR3 reads TGCAGTGCCGGGGACAGGGCCCATGGTTTTCGAGCCCAGCATTTT. The chain recombines TRBV20-1 with TRBJ1-5, with 9 bases identical to TRBD1. Per the germline V gene, CDR1 is DFQATT and CDR2 is SNEGSKA (reference sequence). J was trimmed by 11 bases and V by 6 bases; bases with no gene match: 17. The CDR3 is 15 residues long.

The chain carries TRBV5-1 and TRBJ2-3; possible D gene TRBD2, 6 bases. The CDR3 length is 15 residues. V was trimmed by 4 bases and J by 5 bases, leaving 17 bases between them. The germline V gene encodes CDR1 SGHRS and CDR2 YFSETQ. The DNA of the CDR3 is TGCGCCAGCAGCCCCTCCCCCAGGAGGGAAGATACGCAGTATTTT. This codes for CASSPSPRREDTQYF. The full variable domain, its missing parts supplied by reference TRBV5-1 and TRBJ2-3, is KAGVTQTPRYLIKTRGQQVTLSCSPISGHRSVSWYQQTPGQGLQFLFEYFSETQRNKGNFPGRFSGRQFSNSRSEMNVSTLELGDSALYLCASSPSPRREDTQYFGPGTRLTVL.

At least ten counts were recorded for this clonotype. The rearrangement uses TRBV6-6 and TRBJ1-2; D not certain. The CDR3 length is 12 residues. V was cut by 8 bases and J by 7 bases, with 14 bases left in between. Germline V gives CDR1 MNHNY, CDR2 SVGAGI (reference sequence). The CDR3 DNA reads TGTGCCAGCTTTCCCGGAAGCTCTGGCTACACCTTC. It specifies CASFPGSSGYTF.

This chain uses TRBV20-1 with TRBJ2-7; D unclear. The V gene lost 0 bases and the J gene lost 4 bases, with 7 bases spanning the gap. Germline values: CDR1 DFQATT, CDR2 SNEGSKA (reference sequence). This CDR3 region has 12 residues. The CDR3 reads CSARDPVYEQYF. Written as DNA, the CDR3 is TGCAGTGCTAGAGACCCGGTTTACGAGCAGTACTTC.

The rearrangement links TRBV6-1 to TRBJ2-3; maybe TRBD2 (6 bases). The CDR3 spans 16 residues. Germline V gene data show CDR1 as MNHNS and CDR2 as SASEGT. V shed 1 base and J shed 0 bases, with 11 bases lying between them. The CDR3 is CASSEDGRGSTDTQYF. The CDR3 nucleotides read TGTGCCAGCAGTGAAGATGGGCGGGGTAGCACAGATACGCAGTATTTT.

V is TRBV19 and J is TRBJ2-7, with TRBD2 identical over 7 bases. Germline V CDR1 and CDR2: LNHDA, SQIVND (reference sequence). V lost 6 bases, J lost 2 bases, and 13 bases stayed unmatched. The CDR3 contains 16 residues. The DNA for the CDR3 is TGTGCCAGTAGAGCATGGGGAGGGGACGATACCTACGAGCAGTACTTC. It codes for CASRAWGGDDTYEQYF.

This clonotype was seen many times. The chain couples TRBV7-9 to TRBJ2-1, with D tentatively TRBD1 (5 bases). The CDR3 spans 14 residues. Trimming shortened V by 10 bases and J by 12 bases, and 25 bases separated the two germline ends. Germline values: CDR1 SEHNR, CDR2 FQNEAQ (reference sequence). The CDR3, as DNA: TGTGCCACCCTTTTAAGTCAGGGCCCCTCTGGGCAGTTCTTC. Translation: CATLLSQGPSGQFF.

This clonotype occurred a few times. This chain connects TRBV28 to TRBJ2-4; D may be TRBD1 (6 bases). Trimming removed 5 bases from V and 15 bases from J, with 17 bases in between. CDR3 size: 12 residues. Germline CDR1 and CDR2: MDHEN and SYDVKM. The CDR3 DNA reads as TGTGCCAGCAGTCAACCGGGACACTCGCCGTACTTC. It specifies CASSQPGHSPYF.